This is a list of T cell receptor beta chains from one sample in a study of blood T cell repertoires in COVID-19. Assay: immunoSEQ multiplex PCR; the TCRdb copy retains only in-frame clones and omits some. The sample holds about 230,000 clones, around 84% seen once. The sequencing input was peripheral blood. The receptors were gathered from a man in his forties or fifties with COVID-19, enrolled during active disease. Each CDR3 is given without its conserved first and last residue.

>TRBV7-9
ASSSSRTGGEEYYGYT
>TRBV4-1
ASSQLSPGEAF
>TRBV19
ASSILAGGLFSQY
>TRBV27
ASSFQGLSTGELF
>TRBV27
ASSLRNPSLGDEQF
>TRBV18
ASSPAQAGYEQY
>TRBV6-4
ASSEGAGGYNEQF
>TRBV6-6
ASSYGGNYGYT
>TRBV5-4
ASSLALGLAGGLSYNEQF
>TRBV29-1
SVDKGGT
>TRBV11-2
ASSLLADTQY
>TRBV28
ASSLVSILNTEAF
>TRBV6-5
ASRGGFFMNTEAF
>TRBV12-1
ASSFSGTGRLSYEQY
>TRBV27
ASSPPGWGLNTEAF
>TRBV6-1
ASSDLPGVALH
>TRBV2
ASRLGGDRVYEQY
>TRBV19
ASSIDPLTSSAYNEQF
>TRBV11-2
ASSLNNMNTEAF
>TRBV5-4
ASSLSPTANTEAF
>TRBV2
ASGRAGPTDTQY
>TRBV5-4
ASSVDYYNEQF
>TRBV6-1
ASSEGTGGFYEQY
>TRBV6-4
ASSDSSGGAGEQF
>TRBV5-4
ASSLKTSGGADTQY
>TRBV6-5
ASSFSGQGQYGYT
>TRBV6-5
ASSLDWGQETQY
>TRBV6-5
ASLADNYGYT
>TRBV18
ASSPSSSYEQY
>TRBV15
ATSSDMPSGANVLT
>TRBV19
ASIQTSGGASHNEQF
>TRBV5-6
ASSPTGQVAGGYT
>TRBV5-1
ASSLVAGSTYEQY
>TRBV4-1
ASSQEGLGERNEQF
>TRBV3-1/TRBV3-2
ASSPHGGVTGELF
>TRBV20-1
SANERVSTDTQY
>TRBV11-2
ASRRGRGGTDTQY
>TRBV29-1
SVGSGAEAF
>TRBV28
ASSPLSGLIMGSITEAF
>TRBV9
ASSKDSSNQPQH
>TRBV6-2/TRBV6-3
ASSQGVQPQH
>TRBV5-8
ASSLPSMDSHYSNQPQH
>TRBV27
ASSFPRTGELF
>TRBV5-4
ASSSTPSGAGGAWIETQY
>TRBV9
ASSVGGGGQETQY
>TRBV18
ASSRPTGTSGNTIY
>TRBV7-9
ASLPGSSYNEQF
>TRBV5-4
ASSLVQGSYNEQF
>TRBV7-8
ASKDQGNTDTQY
>TRBV27
ASSSSFLSEQY
>TRBV15
ATSRDQGGSYNSPLH
>TRBV5-8
ASSPKITNEKLF
>TRBV12-5
ASGYWEAWDTGELF
>TRBV6-2/TRBV6-3
ASSYGSYSVNYGYT
>TRBV6-2/TRBV6-3
ASSYREPRGNYGYT